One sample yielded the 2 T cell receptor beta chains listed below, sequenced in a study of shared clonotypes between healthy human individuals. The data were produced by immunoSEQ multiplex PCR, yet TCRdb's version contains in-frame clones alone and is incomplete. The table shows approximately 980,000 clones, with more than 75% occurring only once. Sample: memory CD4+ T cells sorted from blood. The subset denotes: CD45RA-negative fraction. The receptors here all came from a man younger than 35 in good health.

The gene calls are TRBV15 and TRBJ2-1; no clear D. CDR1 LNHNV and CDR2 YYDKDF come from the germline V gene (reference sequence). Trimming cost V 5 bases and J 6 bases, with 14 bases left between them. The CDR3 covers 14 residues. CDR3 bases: TGTGCCACCAGCTCCCGCTCGGCGGCCAATGAGCAGTTCTTC. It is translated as CATSSRSAANEQFF.

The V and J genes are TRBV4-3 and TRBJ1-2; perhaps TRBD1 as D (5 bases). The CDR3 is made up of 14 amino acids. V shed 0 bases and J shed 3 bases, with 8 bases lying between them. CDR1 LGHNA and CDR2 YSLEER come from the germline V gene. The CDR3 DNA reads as TGCGCCAGCAGCCAAGATCCGACAGACTATGGCTACACCTTC. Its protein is CASSQDPTDYGYTF.